The 27 T cell receptor beta chains presented below share a single source sample, sequenced in a study of OX40 agonist ivuxolimab in advanced cancers. Data came from immunoSEQ multiplex PCR; TCRdb stores just in-frame clones and leaves some out. The repertoire holds roughly 62,000 clones, with about 88% as singletons. This sample comprised CD4+ or CD8+ T cells sorted from blood, obtained in a trial of the OX40 agonist ivuxolimab. The receptors shown here come from an adult with an advanced solid tumor such as melanoma, head and neck, liver or kidney cancer.

The chain links TRBV6-1 to TRBJ2-3, with D possibly matching TRBD2 (6 bases). The germline V and J ends were trimmed by 3 bases and 1 base, with 11 bases remaining between them. Germline lookup yields CDR1 MNHNS and CDR2 SASEGT. The CDR3 extends over 15 amino acids. CDR3 residues: CASSDSRGRTDTQYF. In nucleotides, the CDR3 is TGTGCCAGCAGTGATTCGCGGGGCCGCACAGATACGCAGTATTTT.

The chain couples TRBV5-1 to TRBJ2-3; 8 bases agree with TRBD1. Germline V gene data show CDR1 as SGHRS and CDR2 as YFSETQ. Losses at the gene ends were 7 bases for V and 0 bases for J; bases not matched to a gene: 1. CDR3 length equals 13 residues. CDR3 residues: CASRQGSTDTQYF. The CDR3 DNA follows: TGCGCCAGCCGACAGGGGAGCACAGATACGCAGTATTTT. Together with reference TRBV5-1 and TRBJ2-3, the CDR3 gives the full variable domain: KAGVTQTPRYLIKTRGQQVTLSCSPISGHRSVSWYQQTPGQGLQFLFEYFSETQRNKGNFPGRFSGRQFSNSRSEMNVSTLELGDSALYLCASRQGSTDTQYFGPGTRLTVL.

In its sample, this clone was seen once. The V and J genes are TRBV28 and TRBJ2-7; TRBD1 agrees at 12 bases. The CDR3 is 15 amino acids. Germline trimming cut 4 bases from V and 3 bases from J; bases unmatched to any gene: 4. The germline CDR1 and CDR2 sequences are MDHEN and SYDVKM. The CDR3 DNA reads as TGTGCCAGCAGTTCGGGACAGGGGGCGATCTACGAGCAGTACTTC. Translated, it gives CASSSGQGAIYEQYF. Complete variable domain (other parts from reference TRBV28 and TRBJ2-7): DVKVTQSSRYLVKRTGEKVFLECVQDMDHENMFWYRQDPGLGLRLIYFSYDVKMKEKGDIPEGYSVSREKKERFSLILESASTNQTSMYLCASSSGQGAIYEQYFGPGTRLTVT.

The chain carries TRBV7-2 and TRBJ2-1; the D gene is possibly TRBD1 (5 bases). This CDR3 spans 15 amino acids. Germline V lookup: CDR1 SGHTA, CDR2 FQGNSA. Between the trimmed V and J ends, which lost 2 bases and 8 bases, there was a span of 16 bases. CDR3 sequence (DNA): TGTGCCAGCAGCTTATCTGTGGGGCGCTCGGATGAGCAGTTCTTC. Its protein product is CASSLSVGRSDEQFF.

The chain employs TRBV2 and TRBJ2-5; no firm D call. This CDR3 comprises 13 residues. Germline-derived CDR1 and CDR2 are SNHLY and FYNNEI. The V gene lost 8 bases and the J gene lost 3 bases, with 13 bases spanning the gap. CDR3: CASGRYEEETQYF. The CDR3 DNA is TGTGCCAGCGGGCGGTACGAGGAAGAGACCCAGTACTTC.

The J gene is TRBJ1-5, the V gene TRBV27; TRBD1 might be the D (6 bases). CDR1 and CDR2 from the germline V gene are MNHEY and SMNVEV (reference sequence). Between the trimmed V and J ends, which lost 0 bases and 5 bases, there was a span of 17 bases. This CDR3 comprises 17 residues. The CDR3 spells CASSLSFPGGEDQPQHF. The CDR3 DNA sequence: TGTGCCAGCAGTTTATCGTTCCCTGGGGGCGAAGATCAGCCCCAGCATTTT.

As for this clone: The germline gene is not matched at one end of the junction; a read error may be the cause. The genes are TRBV5-6 and TRBJ1-5; D gene uncertain. Germline CDR1 reads SGHDT; CDR2 reads YYEEEE. This CDR3 has 13 residues. CDR3 residues: CASSLGRNQSQHF. CDR3 bases: TGTGCCAGCAGCTTGGGGAGGAATCAGTCCCAGCATTTT.

V gene TRBV19 combines with J gene TRBJ1-2, with TRBD1 identical over 7 bases. This CDR3 has 16 residues. Losses at the gene ends were 4 bases for V and 7 bases for J; bases not matched to a gene: 15. Germline V gene sequence: CDR1 LNHDA, CDR2 SQIVND (reference sequence). CDR3 DNA sequence: TGTGCCAGTAGTAACTCTTACCTCGGGACAGTAGTTGGCTACACCTTC. It specifies CASSNSYLGTVVGYTF. The full variable domain, in which reference TRBV19 and TRBJ1-2 provide the parts outside the CDR3, is DGGITQSPKYLFRKEGQNVTLSCEQNLNHDAMYWYRQDPGQGLRLIYYSQIVNDFQKGDIAEGYSVSREKKESFPLTVTSAQKNPTAFYLCASSNSYLGTVVGYTFGSGTRLTVV.

The J gene is TRBJ1-5, the V gene TRBV7-9; D unclear. V shed 3 bases and J shed 6 bases, with 9 bases lying between them. The CDR3 runs to 13 residues. Germline V lookup: CDR1 SEHNR, CDR2 FQNEAQ (reference sequence). This chain's CDR3 is CASSLYRGQPQHF. The DNA of the CDR3 is TGTGCCAGCAGCTTGTATCGTGGTCAGCCCCAGCATTTT.

This clone was observed a handful of times. The rearrangement links TRBV19 to TRBJ2-3; weak D call: TRBD1 (5 bases). V lost 4 bases and J lost 1, with 15 bases in between. CDR3 length: 16 residues. Germline loops: CDR1 LNHDA, CDR2 SQIVND (reference sequence). The CDR3 DNA follows: TGTGCCAGTAGTAGTCTAACACAGGCCCGCACAGATACGCAGTATTTT. Encoded protein: CASSSLTQARTDTQYF.

This chain links TRBV7-6 with TRBJ2-1, with TRBD2 matching 7 bases. This CDR3 region has 17 residues. Germline V lookup: CDR1 SGHVS, CDR2 FNYEAQ. V trimming: 6 bases; J trimming: 5 bases; junction bases outside the gene matches: 16. The CDR3 coding sequence is TGTGCCAGCAGAACTCTCGCCGGGGGGATAGGGAACAATGAGCAGTTCTTC. It encodes CASRTLAGGIGNNEQFF.

The J gene is TRBJ1-1, the V gene TRBV5-1; D remains unclear. From germline, CDR1 is SGHRS and CDR2 YFSETQ. This CDR3 comprises 15 residues. Trimming left V 0 bases short and J 2 bases short, with 11 bases between. Here the CDR3 reads CASSLVGRINTEAFF. The CDR3 DNA sequence: TGCGCCAGCAGCTTGGTAGGCAGGATAAACACTGAAGCTTTCTTT.

The V call is TRBV4-1, the J call TRBJ2-3; possibly TRBD1 or TRBD2 for D (5 bases each). This CDR3 has 15 residues. Trimming took off 2 bases at V and 1 base at J, with 10 bases between the two ends. Germline V CDR1 and CDR2: MGHRA, YSYEKL. The CDR3 loop reads CASSQTGDGTDTQYF. DNA for the CDR3: TGCGCCAGCAGCCAAACTGGGGACGGCACAGATACGCAGTATTTT.

The chain combines TRBV23-1 with TRBJ2-1; D unresolved. TRBV23-1 is designated an ORF whose function remains uncertain. The CDR3 consists of 16 residues. The V and J ends lost 4 bases and 5 bases respectively, with 18 bases between them. The CDR3 protein is CASSPRPSWQDNEQFF. CDR3 DNA: TGCGCCAGCAGTCCCCGCCCCTCCTGGCAGGACAATGAGCAGTTCTTC.

The chain is built from TRBV11-3 and TRBJ2-5, with D tentatively TRBD1 (6 bases). Matching the DNA end better, TRBJ2-7 makes the J call doubtful. Germline V gene data show CDR1 as SGHNT and CDR2 as YENEEA. This CDR3 is built from 13 residues. CDR3 nucleotide sequence: TGTGCCAGCAGCCCGACAGGCTCCTACGAGCAGTACTTC. Residues: CASSPTGSYEQYF.

The V call is TRBV7-9, the J call TRBJ1-1; D is unclear. This CDR3 region has 12 residues. Germline V lookup: CDR1 SEHNR, CDR2 FQNEAQ (reference sequence). V dropped 5 bases and J dropped 0 bases, with 4 bases sitting between them. The DNA of the CDR3 is TGTGCCAGCAGCCTTGTGAACACTGAAGCTTTCTTT. Encoded protein: CASSLVNTEAFF.

The J gene is TRBJ2-5, the V gene TRBV1; TRBD2 is taken as the D call from the table, unchecked against the DNA. TRBV1 is designated a pseudogene. The CDR3 is 15 residues long. CDR3 bases: TGCACCAGCAGCCCACGGGCGGGAGTACGAGAGACCCAGTACTTC. This sequence encodes CTSSPRAGVRETQYF.

This chain joins TRBV4-1 and TRBJ2-7, with D tentatively TRBD1 (6 bases). This CDR3 is built from 16 residues. Trimming left V 0 bases short and J 2 bases short, with 14 bases between. The germline V gene has CDR1 MGHRA and CDR2 YSYEKL. The CDR3: CASSQDGVGQTYEQYF. Written as DNA, the CDR3 is TGCGCCAGCAGCCAAGATGGGGTAGGACAGACCTACGAGCAGTACTTC.

This chain joins TRBV15 and TRBJ2-7, with D perhaps assigned TRBD1 or TRBD2 (6 bases each). The CDR3 runs 14 residues. Trimming removed 6 bases from V and 0 bases from J, with 12 bases in between. CDR1 is LNHNV and CDR2 is YYDKDF in the germline V gene (reference sequence). The CDR3 loop is CATSKRGDSYEQYF. In DNA, the CDR3 is TGTGCCACCAGTAAAAGGGGGGACTCCTACGAGCAGTACTTC.

V and J are TRBV6-5 and TRBJ2-5; tentative D call: TRBD1 (5 bases). Gene TRBJ2-7 matches the end of the DNA better, so the J call may be wrong. CDR3 length equals 14 residues. Germline V lookup: CDR1 MNHEY, CDR2 SVGAGI. The CDR3, as DNA: TGTGCCAGCACCACAGGCCTTAGCTCCTACGAGCAGTACTTC. Its protein product is CASTTGLSSYEQYF.

The chain uses TRBV19 and TRBJ2-5; D not resolved. V lost 4 bases and J lost 4, with 10 bases in between. The CDR3 totals 13 residues. Germline V CDR1 and CDR2: LNHDA, SQIVND (reference sequence). The CDR3 protein is CASSTARLETQYF. For the CDR3, the DNA is TGTGCCAGTAGTACGGCCAGATTAGAGACCCAGTACTTC.

The rearrangement joins TRBV7-2 to TRBJ2-3; D could derive from TRBD1 or TRBD2 (5 bases each). The CDR3 spans 14 residues. V was pared by 5 bases and J by 2 bases, with 11 bases between. Germline values: CDR1 SGHTA, CDR2 FQGNSA. CDR3 residues: CASSLPGTTDTQYF. In DNA, the CDR3 is TGTGCCAGCAGCCTCCCCGGGACCACAGATACGCAGTATTTT.

The J gene is TRBJ1-2, the V gene TRBV6-6, with D hard to call. The CDR3 runs to 12 residues. V gave up 4 bases and J gave up 13 bases, with 16 bases separating them. The germline gives CDR1 MNHNY, CDR2 SVGAGI (reference sequence). CDR3 in amino acids: CASSFPGQLATF. The DNA of the CDR3 is TGTGCCAGCAGTTTCCCGGGTCAGCTGGCCACCTTC.

This chain links TRBV9 with TRBJ1-2, with D possibly matching TRBD1 (5 bases). V lost 4 bases to trimming and J lost 8 bases, with 9 bases between them. The CDR3 consists of 11 residues. The germline V gene encodes CDR1 SGDLS and CDR2 YYNGEE. The CDR3 loop reads CASSRDWGYTF. DNA of the CDR3: TGTGCCAGCAGCCGGGACTGGGGCTACACCTTC.

The V and J genes are TRBV7-9 and TRBJ2-1; 7 nucleotides agree with TRBD2. Germline CDR1 SEHNR, CDR2 FQNEAQ (reference sequence). Unmatched junction bases numbered 11, after V lost 3 bases and J lost 6 bases. The CDR3 covers 16 residues. This CDR3 is CASSFRGSLSANEQFF. In DNA form, the CDR3 reads TGTGCCAGCAGCTTCCGCGGGAGCCTCTCGGCCAATGAGCAGTTCTTC.

The chain is built from TRBV5-4 and TRBJ1-1, with a tentative D call TRBD1 (5 bases). V lost 4 bases to trimming and J lost 6 bases, with 16 bases between them. CDR3 length equals 14 residues. Per germline, CDR1 SGHNT and CDR2 YYREEE (reference sequence). The CDR3 DNA reads TGTGCCAGCAGCGCGGACACATGGACCTCTGAAGCTTTCTTT. Translating gives CASSADTWTSEAFF. The entire variable domain, with the rest obtained from reference TRBV5-4 and TRBJ1-1, is as follows: ETGVTQSPTHLIKTRGQQVTLRCSSQSGHNTVSWYQQALGQGPQFIFQYYREEENGRGNFPPRFSGLQFPNYSSELNVNALELDDSALYLCASSADTWTSEAFFGQGTRLTVV.

J is TRBJ2-3 and V is TRBV4-3, with no clear D. V was pared by 0 bases and J by 7 bases, with 8 bases between. The CDR3 spans 13 residues. The germline V gene has CDR1 LGHNA and CDR2 YSLEER. The CDR3 DNA follows: TGCGCCAGCAGCCAAGATACGGCAAATACGCAGTATTTT. It specifies CASSQDTANTQYF.